The source of this TCR beta chain is a study of cytomegalovirus exposure and HLA in healthy donors (dated by TCRdb to 2017 to 2019). In terms of the full investigation: In an earlier analysis of 450 to 750 of the donors, 276 Gb of sequence data and 95 million to 130 million unique TCR beta sequences from about 190 million T cells were reported. Typing coverage differed by locus: A, B, C, DRB1 and DQB1 were typed in about 629-630 donors, DQA1 in 522, DPA1 in 600 to 610, and DPB1 in around 440. An earlier analysis of 500 to 750 of the donors applied high-throughput TCR beta sequencing to assess whether each TCR beta V gene segment acted as functional or pseudogenic. All discovery cohort repertoires had been generated using a single sequencing platform. In a later analysis, previously published TCR beta repertoires from about 670 donors were re-analyzed and high-resolution HLA genotyping was added so that TCR occurrence patterns could be studied. Alongside the repertoire data, information on donor age, sex, ethnicity and CMV serostatus was compiled. About 300 gigabases of sequencing data and 80 million or so unique TCR sequences were included in an early release covering roughly 600 HLA-typed donors. A handful of DR-DQ haplotypes were treated as single units for association and clustering because of strong linkage in the cohort. In the later analysis, no new phenotypic data were used to find candidate immune exposures; instead, reliance was placed on TCR beta sequences and their occurrence across donors. Both class I and class II loci were covered by HLA typing, at four-digit resolution. In addition to the first cohort of about 650 subjects, a separate validation cohort of 120 different subjects was used. The study used immunosequencing to profile the T cell repertoires of approximately 650 subjects and linked those repertoires to cytomegalovirus serostatus. Across 300 to 500 genotyped donors of the cohort, an average of about 250,000 unique TCR beta nucleotide sequences per donor were sequenced, and roughly a sixth of those sequences were non-productive. To predict cytomegalovirus infection status, the study brought together high-throughput TCR immunosequencing, statistical association of individual TCRs with disease status, and machine learning. In a later genetic analysis, genome-wide SNP genotypes for about three fifths of the roughly 670 donors were used, and that subset was treated as a discovery cohort. Of the 398 genotyped donors, approximately 80% fell in the genetic ancestry cluster associated with self-reported Caucasian donors. The aim of the study was to test whether cataloging public T cell receptors could identify signatures of past pathogen exposure.

In total, approximately 700 healthy bone marrow donors made up the cohort. Cohort members were all nominally healthy when sampled, although unrecorded immune exposures were likely present. The donor tested CMV seropositive and was one of the 289 seropositive cohort members. A peripheral blood sample was provided by each donor, and peripheral blood mononuclear cells were used for TCR beta sequencing. Genomic DNA was extracted from the blood cell samples with the Qiagen DNeasy Blood Extraction Kit. What the authors observed across the whole study: In a later genetic analysis, fewer N-insertions in productive TCRs were reported among donors in an Asian-associated ancestry cluster than the approximately 630-donor mean. An association between a missense DCLRE1C variant and V-gene and J-gene trimming of TCR beta chains was found in a later genetic analysis and replicated in an independent cohort. While some public TCRs were present in many individuals, most TCR sequences turned up only very rarely across donors. The presence/absence analyses assumed that sequencing depth was roughly uniform across donors, and that assumption may not be true. Only TCR beta chains were sequenced in this cohort, and the absence of alpha or paired-chain data limited detectable features. A total of 164 TCR beta chains were listed by the study as associated with cytomegalovirus. A further reported finding was that TCR beta sequences accurately predicted the HLA-A and HLA-B alleles for most subjects in the first cohort. At a false discovery rate of 0.05, a later analysis linked under 20,000 TCR beta sequences to specific HLA alleles. In a later analysis, most CMV-associated TCR beta chains were found to appear HLA-restricted, with HLA associations seemingly driven largely by CMV exposure. When HLA alleles, especially DR and DQ, strongly co-occurred, TCR associations were difficult to assign to individual alleles. Correlated functional status among segregating V segments might be attributable to linkage disequilibrium, but an unknown experimental factor could not be ruled out. In both the original and validation cohorts, the classifier was reported to diagnose cytomegalovirus status with high specificity and sensitivity. Because counts were too low, seventeen rarely observed V segments, including chromosome 9 orphons, were excluded from the earlier analysis of several hundred of the donors. Immune exposure information for the cohort was limited to CMV serostatus. In a later analysis, TCR association rates were found to vary across HLA loci, with the most associated TCRs seen for DRB1 alleles and the fewest for HLA-C alleles. The authors suggested that the approach could potentially be extended to other disease states and immunological phenotypes. Three of the identified cytomegalovirus-associated TCR beta chains were confirmed in vitro to be specific for cytomegalovirus antigens. A cluster of highly shared sequence variants was judged likely to represent a technical artifact of the sequencing pipeline. The 87-base-pair reads could not distinguish some IMGT-functional V segments, including TRBV6-2 and TRBV6-3, so those segments were excluded. In an earlier analysis of around 600 of the donors, most TCR beta V segments appeared in productive rearrangements about 90% or about 30% of the time, broadly matching IMGT annotations. A later analysis reported that several top co-occurrence clusters appeared linked to parvovirus B19, influenza, CMV and Epstein-Barr virus. In a later analysis, HLA-associated TCR beta chains showed more clonal expansion and lower generation probabilities than non-associated chains that were equally common. Because HLA typing was unavailable for some donors at each locus, only the typed subset was used in association tests.

Only one count was recorded for this clone. The antigen it binds to is not known. It has no much larger one-base neighbor in the sample; base qualities were not kept. Preparation of the library involved the immunoSEQ multiplex PCR assay. For the multiplex PCR, a mixture combining 60 forward primers for TCR Vbeta segments and 13 reverse primers for TCR Jbeta segments was used. A multiplex PCR assay on genomic DNA amplified the CDR3 region of rearranged TCR beta genes. On the Illumina HiSeq System, the amplified TCR beta libraries were sequenced as 87-base-pair reads. In the source study's methods: A later analysis tallied tens of millions of unique TCR beta chains across the roughly 610 repertoires, and about 10 million of those chains were shared by two or more donors. Raw reads were error-corrected and collapsed into unique sequences with a nearest-neighbor algorithm that merged closely related sequences to remove PCR and sequencing errors. CDR3 sequences were aligned to IMGT reference sequences to assign V, D and J gene segments. For a sequence to be retained, at least a six-nucleotide match to both a V gene segment and a J gene segment was required. Rearrangements were called productive when the CDR3 lacked stop codons and stayed in frame with V and J; all others were non-productive. CDR3 was defined by IMGT convention, running from the second conserved V-encoded cysteine to the conserved J-encoded phenylalanine. The earlier analysis of fewer than 700 of the donors excluded sequences that lacked an unambiguous match to a single V gene segment. An earlier analysis of 587 of the donors called V segments functional above 56.7% productive rearrangements and segregating when the between-donor standard deviation exceeded 5%. A statistical classification framework was built to diagnose cytomegalovirus status from the catalog of TCR beta chain sequences. V and J gene assignment, in a later analysis, came from comparing TCR nucleotide sequences with IMGT/GENE-DB human TR gene sequences. The TCRdist pipeline was used in a later analysis to assign CDR3 sequences and most-parsimonious VDJ recombination scenarios. In a later analysis, each TCR beta chain was defined by its CDR3 amino acid sequence together with its V-gene family, and reads lacking a unique V-gene family were excluded. To address suspected cross-contamination and a sequencing artifact, a later analysis removed around 590 highly shared, low-generation-probability nucleotide sequences. A later analysis calculated a clonal expansion index for each public chain from normalized within-repertoire ranks of inferred template counts. In a later analysis, generation probabilities were computed with a VDJ recombination model fitted to out-of-frame rearrangements, and the resulting probabilities were checked against IGoR. In a later analysis, hypergeometric tests were used to score TCR-TCR, TCR-HLA and TCR-CMV co-occurrence, with a repertoire-size bias correction applied to TCR pairs. In a later analysis, false discovery rates were estimated by permuting HLA or CMV assignments 20 times. In a later analysis, co-occurring TCRs were grouped using DBSCAN, and TCRdist sequence similarity was added for clustering within HLA-allele-positive subsets. Co-occurrence clustering excluded repertoires with fewer than 30,000 or more than 120,000 public chains, plus five with anomalous nucleotide sharing. TCRdb holds this immuneACCESS table with in-frame rearrangements only. Some clones are missing; in checked studies, unresolved V genes explain under half, and the rest has no known cause. V and J calls plus clone size are reproduced from that table; the DNA served to infer D and trimming. The sample has 100,000 to 150,000 clones on record, 65% to 90% of them singletons. 2.5% to 3% of the sample rests with the top ten.

V is clipped by 1 base and J by 5 bases, and the sequence between their germline boundaries is 10 bases long. Per the germline V gene, SGDLS is the CDR1 and YYNGEE is the CDR2. Spanning cysteine to phenylalanine, the CDR3 consists of 13 amino acids. Only the CDR3 DNA is retained, 39 bases long and in frame from the first base. This TCR derives from a woman aged 18 to 35 in good health and CMV-seropositive. Sample: PBMCs. The rearrangement combines TRBV9 with TRBJ2-7; a weak D assignment points to TRBD2 (6 bases agree). The DNA reads as follows: TGTGCCAGCAGCGTAACGGGGGACCACGAGCAGTACTTC. Its translation reads: CASSVTGDHEQYF.